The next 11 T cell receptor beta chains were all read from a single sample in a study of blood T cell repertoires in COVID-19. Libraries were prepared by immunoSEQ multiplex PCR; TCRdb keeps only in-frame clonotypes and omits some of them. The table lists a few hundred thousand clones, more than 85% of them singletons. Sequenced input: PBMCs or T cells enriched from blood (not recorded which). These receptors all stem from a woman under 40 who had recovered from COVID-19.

As DNA, the CDR3 is TGCGCCAGCAGCCAAGATTTGCGTGGAGGGACCTTGAGTGAGCAGTTCTTC. Translating it yields CASSQDLRGGTLSEQFF. V gene TRBV4-3 combines with J gene TRBJ2-1; possible D gene TRBD2, 6 bases. CDR1 and CDR2 (germline): LGHNA, YSLEER. V was shortened by 0 bases and J by 9 bases, with 21 bases between the two germline ends. The CDR3 consists of 17 residues.

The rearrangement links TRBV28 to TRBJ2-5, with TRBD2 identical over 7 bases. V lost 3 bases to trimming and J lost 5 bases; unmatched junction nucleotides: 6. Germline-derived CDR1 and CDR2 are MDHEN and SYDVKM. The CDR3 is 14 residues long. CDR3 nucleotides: TGTGCCAGCAGTTTGGGAGGGATCAGCGAGACCCAGTACTTC. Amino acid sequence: CASSLGGISETQYF.

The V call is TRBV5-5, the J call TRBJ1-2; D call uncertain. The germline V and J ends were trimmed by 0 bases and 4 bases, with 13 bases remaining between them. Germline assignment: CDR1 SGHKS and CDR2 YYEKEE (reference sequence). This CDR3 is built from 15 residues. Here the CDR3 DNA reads TGTGCCAGCAGCTTGGCCGTCGGGGAGTTCTATGGCTACACCTTC. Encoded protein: CASSLAVGEFYGYTF.

As DNA, the CDR3 is TGTGCCAGCAGCTTAGGACAGGGAAAGGGAGAGACCCAGTACTTC. Its protein product is CASSLGQGKGETQYF. The chain has TRBV7-9 and TRBJ2-5, with 7 bases aligning to TRBD1. CDR1 and CDR2 (germline): SEHNR, FQNEAQ (reference sequence). This CDR3 contains 15 residues. After removal of 1 base from V and 4 bases from J, the junction contained 6 bases not matched to a gene.

CDR3 sequence reads: CASSFQPTGNTEAFF. CDR3 bases: TGTGCCAGCAGCTTCCAACCCACAGGGAACACTGAAGCTTTCTTT. V is TRBV7-2 and J is TRBJ1-1; tentative D call: TRBD1 (5 bases). Germline V gene sequence: CDR1 SGHTA, CDR2 FQGNSA. The V and J ends lost 3 bases and 1 base respectively, with 12 bases between them. CDR3 length equals 15 residues.

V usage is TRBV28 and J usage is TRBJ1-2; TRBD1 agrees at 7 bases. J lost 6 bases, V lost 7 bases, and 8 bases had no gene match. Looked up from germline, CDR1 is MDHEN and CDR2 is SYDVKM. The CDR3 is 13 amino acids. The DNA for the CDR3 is TGTGCCAGCAAGATACAGGGGTCCCATGGCTACACCTTC. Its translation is CASKIQGSHGYTF.

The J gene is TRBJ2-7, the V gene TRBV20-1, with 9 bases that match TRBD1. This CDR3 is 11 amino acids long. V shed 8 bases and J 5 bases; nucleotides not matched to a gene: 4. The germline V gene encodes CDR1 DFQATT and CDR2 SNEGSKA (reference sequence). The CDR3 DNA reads TGCAGTCCGGGACAGGGAGACGAGCAGTACTTC. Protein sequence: CSPGQGDEQYF.

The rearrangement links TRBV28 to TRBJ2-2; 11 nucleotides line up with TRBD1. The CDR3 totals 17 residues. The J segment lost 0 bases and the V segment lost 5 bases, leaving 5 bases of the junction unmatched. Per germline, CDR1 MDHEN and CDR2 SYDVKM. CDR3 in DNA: TGTGCCAGCAGTGTATTGGGACAGGGGGCGAACACCGGGGAGCTGTTTTTT. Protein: CASSVLGQGANTGELFF.

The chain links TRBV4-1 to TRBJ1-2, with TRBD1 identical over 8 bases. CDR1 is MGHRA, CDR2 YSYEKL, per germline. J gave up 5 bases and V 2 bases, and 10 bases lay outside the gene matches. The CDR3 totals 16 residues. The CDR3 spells CASSQFIQGAHYGYTF. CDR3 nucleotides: TGCGCCAGCAGCCAATTTATCCAGGGGGCGCATTATGGCTACACCTTC.

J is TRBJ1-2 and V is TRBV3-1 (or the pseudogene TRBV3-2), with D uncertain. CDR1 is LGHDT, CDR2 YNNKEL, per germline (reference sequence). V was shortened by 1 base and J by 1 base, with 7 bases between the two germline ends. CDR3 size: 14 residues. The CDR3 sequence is CASSQGQVNYGYTF. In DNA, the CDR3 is TGTGCCAGCAGCCAAGGGCAGGTTAACTATGGCTACACCTTC.

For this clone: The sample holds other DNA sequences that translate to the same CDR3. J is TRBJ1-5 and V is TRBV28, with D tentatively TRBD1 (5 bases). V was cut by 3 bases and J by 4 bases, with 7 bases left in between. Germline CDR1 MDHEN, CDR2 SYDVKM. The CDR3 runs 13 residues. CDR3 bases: TGTGCCAGCAGTTTGGCAGGGAATCAGCCCCAGCATTTT. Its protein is CASSLAGNQPQHF. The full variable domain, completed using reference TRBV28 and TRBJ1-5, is DVKVTQSSRYLVKRTGEKVFLECVQDMDHENMFWYRQDPGLGLRLIYFSYDVKMKEKGDIPEGYSVSREKKERFSLILESASTNQTSMYLCASSLAGNQPQHFGDGTRLSIL.